This TCR beta chain was observed in a study of beta chain features in type 1 diabetes. The study's findings and limits: All four CD4+ subsets from Type 1 diabetes patients carried moderately but significantly shorter TCRB CDR3s.

This clone was observed a few times. Its target is not known. The study reverse transcribed the entire isolated RNA, so it sequenced expressed TCRB transcripts. Assay: immunoSEQ multiplex PCR; the TCRdb copy retains only in-frame clones and omits some. The sample includes about 700,000 clones, 10% to 15% seen only once; the top ten take less than 0.025%. CDR1 and CDR2 (germline): LNHNV, YYDKDF (reference sequence). CDR3 length: 18 residues. Trimming stripped 2 bases from V and 0 bases from J, with 14 bases between. CD4+ cells of the naive, central memory, regulatory and stem cell-like memory types were sorted via CD45RO/CCR7/CD25/CD127/CD95/CD27.

Sequencing input: naive CD4+ T cells from blood. This TCR was sampled from a man aged 18 to 29 with type 1 diabetes. The chain is built from TRBV15 and TRBJ1-6, with D unresolved. CDR3 in amino acids: CATSRFGPTSSYNSPLHF. In nucleotides, the CDR3 is TGTGCCACCAGCAGATTCGGACCCACGAGCTCCTATAATTCACCCCTCCACTTT.